This T cell receptor beta chain was retrieved from a study of regulatory and conventional T cells in RAG deficiency. Repertoires were generated with immunoSEQ multiplex PCR, while TCRdb's copy carries only in-frame clones and drops some. The repertoire holds 34,000 or so clones, with 70% to 90% as singletons. The CDR3 contains 17 residues. Trimming removed 4 bases from V and 0 bases from J, with 15 bases in between. Germline assignment: CDR1 SGHTA and CDR2 FQGNSA. The data also belong to a second study, concerning regulatory T cells. From that study: Primers: 52 TRBV forward and 13 TRBJ reverse. Patient repertoires had restricted TRB V-J pairs and skewed V and J usage, most in Tregs.

Source material: CD8+ T cells sorted from blood. This TCR was recovered from a human donor in good health. The J gene is TRBJ2-2, the V gene TRBV7-2; D not resolved. CDR3 region: CASSSLDSLANTGELFF. Written as DNA, the CDR3 is TGTGCCAGCAGCTCCCTCGACTCATTAGCGAACACCGGGGAGCTGTTTTTT.